The rows below give T cell receptor beta chains drawn from one sample of a study of beta chain features in type 1 diabetes. Assay: immunoSEQ multiplex PCR; the TCRdb copy retains only in-frame clones and omits some. This sample has over 100,000 clones, with 40% found just once. Sequencing was performed on stem cell memory CD4+ T cells from blood. The receptors derive from a woman aged 18-35 years in good health. CDR3s include the opening cysteine and the closing phenylalanine or tryptophan. Each record gives: D gene, V gene, J gene, clone size, CDR3 DNA, CDR3 protein. A D gene is named only where the DNA matches it firmly. Some rows have no size entry. The others give once, few or many, or a class for an expanded clone.

D: TRBD1; V: TRBV2; J: TRBJ2-1; size: -; DNA: TGTGCCAGCAGTGCCGACAGGGGGCTCTACAATGAGCAGTTCTTC; CDR3: CASSADRGLYNEQFF
D: TRBD1; V: TRBV18; J: TRBJ1-2; size: -; DNA: TGTGCCAGCTCGAAAGACAGGGAGAGCTACACCTTC; CDR3: CASSKDRESYTF
D: TRBD2; V: TRBV15; J: TRBJ2-3; size: -; DNA: TGTGCCACCAGCAGTCAACCCCGGGACTACACAGATACGCAGTATTTT; CDR3: CATSSQPRDYTDTQYF
D: TRBD2; V: TRBV5-1; J: TRBJ2-3; size: once; DNA: TGCGCCAGCAGCTTGGGGCGAGCGGGAGGATTAGATACGCAGTATTTT; CDR3: CASSLGRAGGLDTQYF
D: -; V: TRBV6-1; J: TRBJ1-2; size: -; DNA: TGTGCCAGCAGTGAAGGGCCTCGACTAATGAAGGGCTACACCTTC; CDR3: CASSEGPRLMKGYTF
D: TRBD1; V: TRBV7-8; J: TRBJ1-5; size: -; DNA: TGTGCCAGCAGCTTGGGTTTTTCGGGACAGGTTAATCAGCCCCAGCATTTT; CDR3: CASSLGFSGQVNQPQHF
D: TRBD1; V: TRBV2; J: TRBJ1-1; size: -; DNA: TGTGCCAGCTGCCCTCAGGGGGCTTGGCGGACTGAAGCTTTCTTT; CDR3: CASCPQGAWRTEAFF
D: TRBD2; V: TRBV4-3; J: TRBJ2-7; size: -; DNA: TGCGCCAGCAGCCCCTCCGGGGGGATCTACGAGCAGTACTTC; CDR3: CASSPSGGIYEQYF
D: -; V: TRBV18; J: TRBJ2-1; size: few; DNA: TGTGCCAGCTCCCCCGGCACAGGAGCCTACAATGAGCAGTTCTTC; CDR3: CASSPGTGAYNEQFF
D: TRBD1; V: TRBV12-5; J: TRBJ2-6; size: -; DNA: TGTGCTAGTGGTTTGACCCGACAGGGGAGGGGGGCCAACGTCCTGACTTTC; CDR3: CASGLTRQGRGANVLTF
D: TRBD2; V: TRBV28; J: TRBJ2-5; size: few; DNA: TGTGCCAGCAGTTCCGTCAGCGGGAGGAAGACCCAGTACTTC; CDR3: CASSSVSGRKTQYF
D: TRBD2; V: TRBV2; J: TRBJ2-7; size: -; DNA: TGTGCCAGCAGTGACCTAGCGGGATTCTACGAGCAGTACTTC; CDR3: CASSDLAGFYEQYF
D: TRBD2; V: TRBV5-4; J: TRBJ2-1; size: few; DNA: TGTGCCAGCAGCCGACGGCTAGCGGGACTAGGTGAGCAGTTCTTC; CDR3: CASSRRLAGLGEQFF
D: TRBD1; V: TRBV7-8; J: TRBJ1-2; size: -; DNA: TGTGCCAGCAGCTTAGTATCCGGGACAGATGGCTACACCTTC; CDR3: CASSLVSGTDGYTF
D: -; V: TRBV6-5; J: TRBJ2-3; size: -; DNA: TGTGCCAGCAGCTATTCCGGTCCAAGTACGCAGTATTTT; CDR3: CASSYSGPSTQYF
D: -; V: TRBV20-1; J: TRBJ2-2; size: -; DNA: TGCAGTGCTACTGCGGGCGGGGAGCTGTTTTTT; CDR3: CSATAGGELFF
D: -; V: TRBV11-2; J: TRBJ2-7; size: few; DNA: TGTGCCAGCAGCTCGAACATCTTGGCCTCCTACGAGCAGTACTTC; CDR3: CASSSNILASYEQYF
D: -; V: TRBV18; J: TRBJ2-3; size: few; DNA: TGTGCCAGCTCACCACAAGGGAGTACTAGCACAGATACGCAGTATTTT; CDR3: CASSPQGSTSTDTQYF
D: -; V: TRBV7-9; J: TRBJ2-5; size: -; DNA: TGTGCCAGCAGCAGAGGACAGATTTTAGAGACCCAGTACTTC; CDR3: CASSRGQILETQYF
D: -; V: TRBV5-1; J: TRBJ2-5; size: few; DNA: TGCGCCAGCAGCTTGGAAGGTCGCGGGGGCAGAGAGACCCAGTACTTC; CDR3: CASSLEGRGGRETQYF
D: TRBD1; V: TRBV7-9; J: TRBJ1-4; size: -; DNA: TGTGCCAGCAGCTTGACCCCGGGACAGTTGTTTTTT; CDR3: CASSLTPGQLFF
D: TRBD2; V: TRBV5-1; J: TRBJ2-3; size: few; DNA: TGCGCCAGCAGCTGTAGGACTAGCGGGAGTCACACAGATACGCAGTATTTT; CDR3: CASSCRTSGSHTDTQYF
D: TRBD1; V: TRBV4-2; J: TRBJ2-7; size: -; DNA: TGTGCCAGCAGCCAAGGACAGGGGATCTCCTACGAGCAGTACTTC; CDR3: CASSQGQGISYEQYF
D: -; V: TRBV9; J: TRBJ2-7; size: -; DNA: TGTGCCAGCAGCGGACAGATTACTACCTACGAGCAGTACTTC; CDR3: CASSGQITTYEQYF
D: -; V: TRBV20-1; J: TRBJ2-5; size: -; DNA: TGCAGTGCCACAGAAGAGACCCAGTACTTC; CDR3: CSATEETQYF
D: TRBD2; V: TRBV27; J: TRBJ2-4; size: few; DNA: TGTGCCAGCAGCCGGACTAGCGGGAGACAAAACATTCAGTACTTC; CDR3: CASSRTSGRQNIQYF
D: -; V: TRBV10-3; J: TRBJ2-2; size: -; DNA: TGTGCCATCAGTGGCCTATCGAACACCGGGGAGCTGTTTTTT; CDR3: CAISGLSNTGELFF
D: -; V: TRBV5-4; J: TRBJ2-3; size: -; DNA: TGTGCCAGCAGCTTGGGCGGGGCTAGCGTGGATACGCAGTATTTT; CDR3: CASSLGGASVDTQYF
D: TRBD2; V: TRBV11-2; J: TRBJ2-2; size: -; DNA: TGTGCCAGCAGCTTGAGGGCGGGGGGGCTGTTTTTT; CDR3: CASSLRAGGLFF
D: TRBD1; V: TRBV14; J: TRBJ1-2; size: few; DNA: TGTGCCAGCAGCCGACAGGGGATAAAGAACTATGGCTACACCTTC; CDR3: CASSRQGIKNYGYTF
D: -; V: TRBV29-1; J: TRBJ2-3; size: -; DNA: TGCAGCGTTACTAGCACAGATACGCAGTATTTT; CDR3: CSVTSTDTQYF
D: TRBD1; V: TRBV28; J: TRBJ1-2; size: few; DNA: TGTGCCACGCGACAGGGCCCCTATGGCTACACCTTC; CDR3: CATRQGPYGYTF
D: -; V: TRBV7-9; J: TRBJ2-1; size: -; DNA: TGTGCCAGCAGCTTAGTCCCCCCACGACTCCGGCAGTTCTTC; CDR3: CASSLVPPRLRQFF
D: -; V: TRBV7-3; J: TRBJ2-3; size: -; DNA: TGTGCCAGCAGCTTAAGTAGAGGGATGACAGATACGCAGTATTTT; CDR3: CASSLSRGMTDTQYF